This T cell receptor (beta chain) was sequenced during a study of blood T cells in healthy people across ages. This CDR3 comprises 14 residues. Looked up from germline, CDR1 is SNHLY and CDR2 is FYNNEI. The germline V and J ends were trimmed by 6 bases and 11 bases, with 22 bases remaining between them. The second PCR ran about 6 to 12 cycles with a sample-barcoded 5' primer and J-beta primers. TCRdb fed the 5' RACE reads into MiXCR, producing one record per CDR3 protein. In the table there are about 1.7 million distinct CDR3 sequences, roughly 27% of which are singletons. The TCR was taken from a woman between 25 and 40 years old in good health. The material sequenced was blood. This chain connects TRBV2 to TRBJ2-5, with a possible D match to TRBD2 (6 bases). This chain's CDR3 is CASSSASGEDEQYF. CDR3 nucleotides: TGTGCCAGCAGCTCCGCCTCGGGAGAGGATGAGCAGTACTTC.